This T cell receptor beta chain was documented in a study of beta chain features in type 1 diabetes. Over 95% purity was reached by all sorted populations. With respect to this clone: Its antigen remains unknown.

Reverse transcribing all isolated RNA meant expressed TCRB transcripts were sequenced. Reads from naive, central memory and regulatory T cell samples averaged approximately 3.4 million. Method: immunoSEQ multiplex PCR; TCRdb's copy keeps in-frame clones and lacks some. The sample includes some 300,000 clones, roughly 8% of them seen just once. The V gene's germline CDR1 is SGHRS and CDR2 YFSETQ. V lost 3 bases to trimming and J lost 5 bases, with 17 bases between them. This CDR3 contains 15 residues. Broader study findings: Researchers reported that naive, central memory and Treg TCRB repertoires appeared more similar in patients than in healthy donors. Individuals with type 1 diabetes displayed fewer insertions and more deletions at VDJ junctions.

This sequence originates from a young woman in good health. V gene TRBV5-1 combines with J gene TRBJ2-5; perhaps TRBD1 as D (6 bases). The sequencing input was central memory CD4+ T cells from blood. The CDR3 region has the DNA TGCGCCAGCAGCTCCAAAGGACAGCCGGTGGAGACCCAGTACTTC. Translation gives CASSSKGQPVETQYF.